The TCR beta chain under discussion was sequenced for a study of shared clonotypes between healthy human individuals. Study outcomes and limitations: For sorted subsets, rarefaction showed incomplete sequencing despite large depth.

This clone was detected many times. Its antigen remains unknown. Profiled with immunoSEQ multiplex PCR; TCRdb holds only in-frame clones, not every one. The sample lists hundreds of thousands of clones, approximately 79% occurring once. CDR1 is SGHRS and CDR2 is YFSETQ in the germline V gene. CDR3 length: 15 amino acids. The V end lost 4 bases, the J end lost 1 base, and 14 bases lay between the germline ends. The chain couples TRBV5-1 to TRBJ1-1; TRBD1 might be the D (6 bases). The origin of this receptor is a woman aged 25 to 39 in good health. Sample: memory CD4+ T cells sorted from blood. Specified subset: CD45RA-negative fraction. CDR3 amino acids: CASSKSGTTNTEAFF. The CDR3 coding sequence is TGCGCCAGCAGCAAATCCGGGACAACGAACACTGAAGCTTTCTTT. Together with reference TRBV5-1 and TRBJ1-1, the CDR3 gives the full variable domain: KAGVTQTPRYLIKTRGQQVTLSCSPISGHRSVSWYQQTPGQGLQFLFEYFSETQRNKGNFPGRFSGRQFSNSRSEMNVSTLELGDSALYLCASSKSGTTNTEAFFGQGTRLTVV.